This TCR beta chain was identified in a study of CD8 T cells in ankylosing spondylitis. The CDR3 consists of 21 residues. V was clipped by 0 bases and J by 5 bases; unmatched bases: 17. In germline, CDR1 is MNHNY, CDR2 SVGAGI (reference sequence). The TCR beta libraries were generated through quantitative 5'-RACE incorporating molecular barcodes. TCRdb reprocessed the 5' RACE reads via MiXCR and lists one record per CDR3 protein. Among about 300,000 distinct CDR3 sequences listed, around 20% were seen once. Study-wide findings and caveats: Characteristic of ankylosing spondylitis blood, it appeared, was a TCR beta motif comprising roughly eight highly homologous variants. Within peripheral blood, clones linked to disease were CD8+ and relatively rare.

Concerning this clonotype: Its antigen remains unknown.

Sequencing used blood, either unsorted or a sorted T cell fraction (not recorded which). The chain joins TRBV6-6 to TRBJ2-3, with 13 bases aligning to TRBD2. The receptor was derived from a female donor with ankylosing spondylitis or in good health (not recorded which). CDR3 nucleotides: TGTGCCAGCAGTTACTCCCCGGGACTAGCGGGACCATTAGGCGTCCTAGATACGCAGTATTTT. Translating it yields CASSYSPGLAGPLGVLDTQYF.